This TCR beta chain was captured in a study of T cell repertoires in cytomegalovirus infection. In the study overall: Public signatures in TCR beta pointed to CMV infection and matching HLA type. Study-wide results and limits: The ex vivo response showed dominance by HLA-C-restricted CMV-specific TCR beta clonotypes.

Trimming took 7 bases from V and 1 from J, leaving 10 bases between them. The CDR3 sequence is 13 residues long. Germline lookup yields CDR1 MNHNS and CDR2 SASEGT. In regard to this clonotype: Its cognate antigen is unknown.

TCRdb processed the reads anew with MiXCR; each CDR3 protein has one entry. The sample has some 120,000 distinct CDR3 sequences, more than 25% seen once. The specimen was CD8+ T cells from cultured PBMCs, collected from culture after CMV antigen stimulation. J is TRBJ1-1 and V is TRBV6-1; no reliable D call. This TCR was sampled from a human donor in good health (CMV status not recorded). Some clones in this sample may be carry-over from other donors' samples. As DNA, the CDR3 is TGTGCCAGCACCAGGACCGAGAACACTGAAGCTTTCTTT. Translating it yields CASTRTENTEAFF.